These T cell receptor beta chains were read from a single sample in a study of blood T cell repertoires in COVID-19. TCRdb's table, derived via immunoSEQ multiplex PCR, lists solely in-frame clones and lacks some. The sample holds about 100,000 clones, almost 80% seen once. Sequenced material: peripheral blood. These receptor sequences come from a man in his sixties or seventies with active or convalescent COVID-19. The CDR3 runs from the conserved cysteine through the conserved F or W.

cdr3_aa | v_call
CASRGLSNTEAFF | TRBV7-9
CASTRQGMTEAFF | TRBV5-1
CASSQATGNTEAFF | TRBV14
CASSLGPVTQGYTF | TRBV25-1
CASSSRETHVHNEQFF | TRBV13
CASSPEGQGYNEQFF | TRBV5-4
CASSGWTSGGAGWFF | TRBV5-4
CASSYWPTGPLDYGYTF | TRBV6-2/TRBV6-3
CASSLVGRDRGDEQYF | TRBV7-6
CASSLRATQGSSYNEQFF | TRBV5-5
CASSQGRNQPQHF | TRBV4-3
CASRPGETQYF | TRBV2
CASSPYSGGTDTQYF | TRBV7-9
CASSFRQHNEKLFF | TRBV27
CASSLEIGSGRKTQYF | TRBV7-2
CASSQGIQAGASYEQYF | TRBV4-2
CASSLGQGSTEAFF | TRBV5-1
CASSQDPGTGREGYTF | TRBV4-3
CASRTTGLATNEKLFF | TRBV27
CASSQPGTGVHEQYF | TRBV4-3
CASSRGNNEQFF | TRBV3-1/TRBV3-2
CASSLTGEGDEKLFF | TRBV5-1
CASSSGQGADEQYF | TRBV5-1
CASSWGTGGGSSYEQYF | TRBV27
CASSNKGAYEQYF | TRBV21-1
CASSQDPRMNTEAFF | TRBV3-1/TRBV3-2
CASSPPGTQGAFF | TRBV9
CASSYFREGEAFF | TRBV6-5
CASSPTTGRYGYTF | TRBV28
CASGNTISYEQYF | TRBV6-5
CASSAAGGSTQYF | TRBV10-2
CASSLAEARTEAFF | TRBV5-1
CASSPRAYTDTQYF | TRBV11-2
CASSLVGSSYEQYF | TRBV7-8
CASRAAGGSDYGYTF | TRBV13
CASSPGTSGMDEQFF | TRBV11-2